Below are 29 T cell receptor beta chains sequenced from a single sample in a study of cytomegalovirus exposure and HLA in healthy donors. The PCR made use of 60 Vbeta and 13 Jbeta primers. The protocol was immunoSEQ multiplex PCR, while the TCRdb copy is restricted to in-frame clones and leaves out a portion. The sample shows roughly 120,000 clones, around 73% of them seen only once. Sequenced sample: PBMCs. The source is a woman between 25 and 40 years old in good health and CMV-seropositive.

About this clone itself: This CDR3 is also generated by other DNA sequences in the sample. The chain links TRBV29-1 to TRBJ1-1; maybe TRBD1 (6 bases). The CDR3 is made up of 13 amino acids. V was pared by 6 bases and J by 4 bases, with 15 bases between. From germline, CDR1 is SQVTM and CDR2 ANQGSEA. The CDR3 bases are TGCAGCGTAGCCCAGGGGTCGGGCACTGAAGCTTTCTTT. Translating gives CSVAQGSGTEAFF.

The chain combines TRBV2 with TRBJ2-5; TRBD1 matches at 7 bases. V lost 5 bases and J lost 3; bases outside the gene matches: 6. Germline V gene lookup returns CDR1 SNHLY and CDR2 FYNNEI. The CDR3 has 14 amino acids. This CDR3 reads CASSYGTVKETQYF. The CDR3 DNA is TGTGCCAGCAGTTACGGGACAGTGAAAGAGACCCAGTACTTC.

Only a few counts were recorded for this clone. V usage is TRBV10-3 and J usage is TRBJ1-2; D might be TRBD1 (6 bases). In germline, CDR1 is ENHRY, CDR2 SYGVKD. V was clipped by 3 bases and J by 6 bases, with 14 bases between them. The CDR3 runs to 14 residues. The CDR3 nucleotides are TGTGCCATCAGTGACTACGGACAGTCCCATGGCTACACCTTC. Amino acid sequence: CAISDYGQSHGYTF.

This sequence joins TRBV28 and TRBJ1-2, with no clear D. V lost 5 bases, J lost 4 bases, and 17 bases lay in between. There are 15 residues in the CDR3. CDR1 is MDHEN and CDR2 is SYDVKM in the germline V gene. CDR3 nucleotide sequence: TGTGCCAGCAGTCCAGCAGGTGATATCCTCTATGGCTACACCTTC. This sequence encodes CASSPAGDILYGYTF.

DNA of the CDR3: TGTGCCAGCAGTTTCGACAGGGTGTTCCCTGAAGCTTTCTTT. It is translated as CASSFDRVFPEAFF. The chain combines TRBV6-5 with TRBJ1-1; 7 bases line up with TRBD1. The V gene end was trimmed by 4 bases and the J gene end by 6 bases; junction bases not matched to a gene: 8. Germline CDR1 MNHEY, CDR2 SVGAGI. The CDR3 runs 14 residues.

V is TRBV7-8 and J is TRBJ2-7; 11 nucleotides match TRBD2. J was trimmed by 5 bases and V by 2 bases; bases with no gene match: 17. Germline V gene data show CDR1 as SGHVS and CDR2 as FQNEAQ. This CDR3 is 19 amino acids long. CDR3 DNA: TGTGCCAGCAGCTTAAACTTCGATCTGGCGGGACTAGCGGCCCACGAGCAGTACTTC. It translates to CASSLNFDLAGLAAHEQYF.

The rearrangement links TRBV7-3 to TRBJ2-3; 10 nucleotides align to TRBD2. Germline V CDR1 and CDR2: SGHTA, FQGTGA. The CDR3 extends over 18 amino acids. J gave up 2 bases and V 5 bases, and 13 bases lay outside the gene matches. The CDR3 DNA follows: TGTGCCAGCAGCCCGGGGGCTAGCGGGAGCGCGAACACAGATACGCAGTATTTT. Residues: CASSPGASGSANTDTQYF.

This clone was found once. CDR3 sequence: CAWSVTGGASYGYTF. In DNA form, the CDR3 reads TGTGCCTGGAGTGTAACTGGGGGGGCTTCCTATGGCTACACCTTC. The J gene is TRBJ1-2, the V gene TRBV30, with D maybe TRBD1 (6 bases). The CDR3 extends over 15 amino acids. The V and J ends lost 0 bases and 4 bases respectively, with 15 bases between them. From germline, CDR1 is GTSNPN and CDR2 SVGIG (reference sequence).

V and J are TRBV30 and TRBJ1-3, with D possibly TRBD1 on 6 matching bases. V lost 4 bases, J lost 0 bases, and 13 bases lay in between. Germline V lookup: CDR1 GTSNPN, CDR2 SVGIG (reference sequence). The CDR3 sequence is 15 residues long. The CDR3 is CAWTYSGVSGNTIYF. DNA of the CDR3: TGTGCCTGGACCTATTCAGGGGTCTCTGGAAACACCATATATTTT. Full variable domain (missing parts from reference TRBV30 and TRBJ1-3): SQTIHQWPATLVQPVGSPLSLECTVEGTSNPNLYWYRQAAGRGLQLLFYSVGIGQISSEVPQNLSASRPQDRQFILSSKKLLLSDSGFYLCAWTYSGVSGNTIYFGEGSWLTVV.

The rearrangement links TRBV7-9 to TRBJ2-1; TRBD2 aligns across 7 bases. CDR1 and CDR2 (germline): SEHNR, FQNEAQ (reference sequence). The CDR3 contains 12 residues. The V gene end was trimmed by 1 base and the J gene end by 14 bases; junction bases not matched to a gene: 5. Here the CDR3 reads CASSLGLAEEFF. DNA of the CDR3: TGTGCCAGCAGCTTAGGGCTAGCGGAGGAGTTCTTC.

V gene TRBV5-4 combines with J gene TRBJ2-5; a weak D match, TRBD1 (5 bases). The end of the DNA fits TRBJ2-7 better, so the J call may be wrong. This CDR3 has 13 residues. CDR1 and CDR2 (germline): SGHNT, YYREEE (reference sequence). The CDR3 is CASSLGTGYEQYF. CDR3 nucleotides: TGTGCCAGCAGCTTGGGAACAGGCTACGAGCAGTACTTC.

This chain connects TRBV5-1 to TRBJ1-5; D unresolved. The CDR3 is made up of 14 amino acids. Between the trimmed V and J ends, which lost 2 bases and 2 bases, there was a span of 8 bases. CDR1 SGHRS and CDR2 YFSETQ come from the germline V gene. The CDR3 DNA is TGCGCCAGCAGCTTTTCCGGGGGCAATCAGCCCCAGCATTTT. This codes for CASSFSGGNQPQHF.

In regard to this clone: The junction departs from germline at one end; a sequencing error may be responsible. The chain links TRBV7-9 to TRBJ1-2, with TRBD1 as a possible D gene (5 bases). This CDR3 is built from 13 residues. Germline lookup yields CDR1 SEHNR and CDR2 FQNEAQ (reference sequence). CDR3 amino acids: CSSSLAGGAGYTF. DNA of the CDR3: TGTTCCAGCAGCTTAGCGGGCGGGGCTGGCTACACCTTC.

The gene calls are TRBV14 and TRBJ2-5, with 10 bases that match TRBD1. The CDR3 sequence is 15 residues long. V shed 3 bases and J 4 bases; nucleotides not matched to a gene: 5. Germline V CDR1 and CDR2: SGHDN, FVKESK. The CDR3 loop is CASSHAGQGGETQYF. The DNA of the CDR3 is TGTGCCAGCAGCCACGCCGGACAGGGGGGAGAGACCCAGTACTTC.

The chain employs TRBV28 and TRBJ1-2, with a weak D call TRBD1 (6 bases). V lost 0 bases to trimming and J lost 0 bases, with 11 bases between them. Germline assignment: CDR1 MDHEN and CDR2 SYDVKM. This CDR3 contains 16 residues. Here the CDR3 reads CASSLWAGAANYGYTF. As DNA, the CDR3 is TGTGCCAGCAGTTTATGGGCGGGGGCAGCTAACTATGGCTACACCTTC.

The gene calls are TRBV25-1 and TRBJ1-2; D perhaps matches TRBD1 (6 bases). The CDR3 consists of 14 residues. Germline CDR1 and CDR2: MGHDK and SYGVNS. Trimming removed 4 bases from V and 7 bases from J, with 16 bases in between. The CDR3 loop is CASSVGGQITGYTF. The CDR3 region has the DNA TGTGCCAGCAGTGTGGGGGGGCAAATCACTGGCTACACCTTC.

This clone has a single count. The V and J genes are TRBV19 and TRBJ2-7; 9 nucleotides agree with TRBD1. Germline-derived CDR1 and CDR2 are LNHDA and SQIVND (reference sequence). V gave up 10 bases and J gave up 6 bases; unmatched junction bases: 10. The CDR3 spans 13 residues. DNA of the CDR3: TGTGCCATAGGAGGACAGGGGCATGGCGAGCAGTACTTC. Protein product: CAIGGQGHGEQYF.

This clone was counted between two and nine times. The rearrangement links TRBV18 to TRBJ2-7; 7 bases align to TRBD1. The CDR3 spans 15 residues. Germline-derived CDR1 and CDR2 are KGHSH and LQKENI. The ends lost 4 bases at V and 6 bases at J; junction bases unmatched: 12. CDR3 DNA: TGTGCCAGCTCACGAGACAGACAGGGTTGGGGCGAGCAGTACTTC. Amino acids: CASSRDRQGWGEQYF.

This clone was seen once. The chain employs TRBV18 and TRBJ1-2; D not certain. Germline CDR1 reads KGHSH; CDR2 reads LQKENI. V was cut by 3 bases and J by 3 bases, with 17 bases left in between. The CDR3 spans 16 residues. The CDR3 DNA follows: TGTGCCAGCTCACCTTTTGAGGCTCGGCTGGACTATGGCTACACCTTC. It yields the protein CASSPFEARLDYGYTF.

The gene calls are TRBV25-1 and TRBJ2-7; D is ambiguous. Looked up from germline, CDR1 is MGHDK and CDR2 is SYGVNS. V was pared by 1 base and J by 1 base, with 8 bases between. The length of the CDR3 is 14 residues. CDR3 DNA: TGTGCCAGCAGTGAATCGCGCAGGTCCTACGAGCAGTACTTC. Its translation: CASSESRRSYEQYF.

V is TRBV5-1 and J is TRBJ2-7, with D perhaps matching TRBD1 (6 bases). Germline CDR1 is SGHRS and CDR2 is YFSETQ. Trimming took off 0 bases at V and 6 bases at J, with 10 bases between the two ends. The CDR3 consists of 13 residues. CDR3 sequence (DNA): TGCGCCAGCAGCTTGGACAGGGCTCGCGAGCAGTACTTC. This sequence encodes CASSLDRAREQYF.

The chain has TRBV18 and TRBJ2-7, with D possibly matching TRBD2 (6 bases). The CDR3 loop spans 12 amino acids. The germline V gene has CDR1 KGHSH and CDR2 LQKENI. The V end lost 5 bases, the J end lost 7 bases, and 12 bases lay between the germline ends. Here the CDR3 DNA reads TGTGCCAGCTCATCGGGACTCGGAGAGCAGTACTTC. Its translation is CASSSGLGEQYF.

This rearrangement joins TRBV30 to TRBJ2-1; 10 bases are shared with TRBD2. CDR3 size: 14 residues. Germline V gene lookup returns CDR1 GTSNPN and CDR2 SVGIG (reference sequence). Trimming at V came to 5 bases and at J to 3 bases, leaving 4 bases not matched to a gene. This CDR3 reads CAWVGLAVYNEQFF. CDR3 bases: TGTGCCTGGGTTGGACTAGCGGTCTACAATGAGCAGTTCTTC.

The genes are TRBV4-1 and TRBJ1-3; possible D gene TRBD1, 6 bases. CDR3 length: 17 residues. In germline, CDR1 is MGHRA, CDR2 YSYEKL. With 4 bases removed from V and 1 base from J, the gap between germline ends came to 17 bases. The CDR3 DNA sequence: TGCGCCAGCAGCCTCCGGGGGGGCAGTGGGTCTGGAAACACCATATATTTT. It encodes CASSLRGGSGSGNTIYF.

This clone was found once. The chain uses TRBV6-5 and TRBJ2-1, with 7 nucleotides matching TRBD1. The germline gives CDR1 MNHEY, CDR2 SVGAGI. V dropped 6 bases and J dropped 16; count of bases not matched to a gene: 15. The length of the CDR3 is 13 residues. CDR3 amino acids: CASREAGGKEIFF. As DNA, the CDR3 is TGTGCCAGCAGGGAGGCAGGGGGAAAAGAAATTTTCTTC.

J is TRBJ1-2 and V is TRBV10-3; tentative D call: TRBD1 (5 bases). This CDR3 has 14 amino acids. The germline V and J ends were trimmed by 0 bases and 1 base, with 6 bases remaining between them. Looked up from germline, CDR1 is ENHRY and CDR2 is SYGVKD. The CDR3 spells CAISESGLNYGYTF. In DNA, the CDR3 is TGTGCCATCAGTGAGTCGGGACTTAACTATGGCTACACCTTC.

There are a few counts of this clone. V gene TRBV10-3 combines with J gene TRBJ2-5, with 10 bases that match TRBD2. The better agreement between TRBJ2-7 and the DNA end casts doubt on the J call. CDR3 size: 14 residues. In germline, CDR1 is ENHRY, CDR2 SYGVKD. The CDR3, as DNA: TGTGCCATCGGCTTAGCGGGGGGCAACTACGAGCAGTACTTC. This codes for CAIGLAGGNYEQYF.

The gene calls are TRBV2 and TRBJ1-1; D is uncertain. The CDR3 sequence is 13 residues long. Germline loops: CDR1 SNHLY, CDR2 FYNNEI. V was cut by 7 bases and J by 7 bases, with 16 bases left in between. The CDR3 region has the DNA TGTGCCAGCACCAAGGATGGACTACTTGAAGCTTTCTTT. Its protein is CASTKDGLLEAFF. The full variable domain, with the rest looked up from reference TRBV2 and TRBJ1-1, is EPEVTQTPSHQVTQMGQEVILRCVPISNHLYFYWYRQILGQKVEFLVSFYNNEISEKSEIFDDQFSVERPDGSNFTLKIRSTKLEDSAMYFCASTKDGLLEAFFGQGTRLTVV.

This rearrangement joins TRBV7-8 to TRBJ2-1; possible D gene TRBD2, 6 bases. Trimming took off 1 base at V and 9 bases at J, with 10 bases between the two ends. CDR3 length equals 13 residues. Looked up from germline, CDR1 is SGHVS and CDR2 is FQNEAQ. The CDR3 DNA reads TGTGCCAGCAGCTTAGACGCGGGGCGTGAGCAGTTCTTC. Protein product: CASSLDAGREQFF.